This TCR beta chain was identified in a study of T cells in Graves' hyperthyroidism and ophthalmopathy (dated by TCRdb to between 2017 and 2020). With regard to the full study: Peripheral blood was collected at initial diagnosis, before any treatment. The 100 discovery patients were randomly split 7:3 into training and test sets. Following sampling, methimazole starting at 30 mg daily was given to hyperthyroidism patients, and high-dose intravenous methylprednisolone was given to ophthalmopathy patients. The paper reports TCR Vbeta CDR3 sequencing of approximately 140 peripheral blood samples: over 40 ophthalmopathy, fewer than 85 hyperthyroidism and around 17 progressor patients. TCR V-J signatures able to tell the groups apart were searched for in a discovery cohort of more than 90 patients, of whom more than 40 had Graves' ophthalmopathy and around 57 had stable Graves' hyperthyroidism. Prospective prediction of ophthalmopathy was tested in an independent validation cohort of 18 to 20 hyperthyroidism patients and roughly 16 patients who later progressed to ophthalmopathy. The study also compared thyroid tissue and blood T-cell repertoires from five or six Graves' hyperthyroidism patients. General conclusions and limits of the study: In validation, progression to ophthalmopathy was predicted by the model with around 71% sensitivity and around 75% specificity, a median of about 6.8 months before onset. Sample size was not statistically predetermined, and investigators were not blinded to group allocation. In cross-validation, a model built on a 13 V-J signature told ophthalmopathy apart from stable hyperthyroidism with approximately 91% sensitivity and approximately 81% specificity, and in testing the same model reached 80%/75%. Most expanded thyroid clonotypes (frequency above 0.001) were also found in blood, which suggests that blood repertoires may mirror thyroid immune responses.

A patient counted as having stable Graves' hyperthyroidism if no progression to ophthalmopathy occurred over 18 months of follow-up. Hyperthyroidism patients were newly diagnosed, had a disease duration of under 2 months, and were aged 18 to 65 years. Any patient with an uncontrolled infection, another autoimmune disease, pregnancy or lactation was excluded. Clinical symptoms, serum thyroxine and TRAb, thyroid ultrasound, and orbital computed tomography formed the basis for the diagnoses. PBMCs were separated from roughly 10 ml of fresh peripheral blood using Ficoll-Paque density gradient centrifugation. Total RNA was extracted with Trizol reagent, and quality was checked on an Agilent 2100 Bioanalyzer. CDR3 length: 15 amino acids, cysteine to phenylalanine. Solely the CDR3 DNA is kept, with 45 bases framed from the first base. V is trimmed back by 5 bases and J by 9 bases, and the junction contains 9 bases that no gene match accounts for.

The TCR beta CDR3 regions were amplified from RNA transcripts. The first round of RT-PCR for the TCR CDR3 was performed with the HTBI primer set and the Qiagen OneStep RT-PCR kit. Libraries were constructed in a second round of multiplex PCR, after which size selection and purification were carried out. Libraries were sequenced paired-end with 100 bp reads on an Illumina HiSeq2000. From the authors' description of their analysis: SOAPnuke was used to process the raw data, throwing out any read that contained adapters or uncalled bases, had a mean Phred below 15, or lacked an exact constant-primer or identifier match. High-quality paired reads were merged with COPE v1.2.5, and unique nucleotide sequences were defined as clonotypes. Clonotypes were aligned to IMGT TRBV, TRBD and TRBJ reference segments using MiTCR v1.1. Only V-J combinations with frequency above 0.0001, covering roughly 99% of repertoires, were analysed. A TCS score was defined as the ratio of F50 (clonal expansion) to E x V (chaos), with BLOSUM62-based TCRdist applied between CDR3 peptides within each V-J. Welch's t-statistics and random forest reduced approximately 520 V-J features to fewer than 15, which were used in a naive Bayes classifier (R e1071). Through fastp at Q25 and MiXCR, TCRdb rebuilt clones from the public reads, retaining in-frame beta chains. Entries are consolidated by CDR3 protein sequence, retaining the most common genes and DNA. TCRdb, not the original authors, processed these V and J calls. Across this sample there are about 590,000 distinct CDR3 sequences, with approximately 15% seen only once. The leading ten clones occupy around 7.3% of the sample.

On this clonotype itself: Its antigen is unknown. No per-base quality is available; no much larger clone lies one base away.

The chain links TRBV12-3 or TRBV12-4 with TRBJ1-6; TRBD1 agrees with 8 junctional bases. This TCR came from a woman aged 25 to 39 with Graves' hyperthyroidism. The sequencing sample was made of blood. The CDR3 region reads CASSGRDRQFSPLHF. DNA sequence: TGTGCCAGCAGTGGCCGGGACAGGCAGTTTTCACCCCTCCACTTT.